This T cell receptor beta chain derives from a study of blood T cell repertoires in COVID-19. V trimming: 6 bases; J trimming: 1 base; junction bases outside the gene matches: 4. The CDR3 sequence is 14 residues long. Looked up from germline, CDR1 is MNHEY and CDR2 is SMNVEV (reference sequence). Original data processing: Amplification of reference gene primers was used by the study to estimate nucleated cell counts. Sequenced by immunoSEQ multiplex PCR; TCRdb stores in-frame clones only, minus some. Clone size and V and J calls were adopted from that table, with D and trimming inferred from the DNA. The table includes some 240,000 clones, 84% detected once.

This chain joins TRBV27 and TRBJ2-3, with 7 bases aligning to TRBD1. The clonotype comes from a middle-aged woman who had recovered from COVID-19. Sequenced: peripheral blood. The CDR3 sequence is CASRTGSGTDTQYF. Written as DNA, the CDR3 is TGTGCCAGCAGGACAGGGTCCGGCACAGATACGCAGTATTTT.